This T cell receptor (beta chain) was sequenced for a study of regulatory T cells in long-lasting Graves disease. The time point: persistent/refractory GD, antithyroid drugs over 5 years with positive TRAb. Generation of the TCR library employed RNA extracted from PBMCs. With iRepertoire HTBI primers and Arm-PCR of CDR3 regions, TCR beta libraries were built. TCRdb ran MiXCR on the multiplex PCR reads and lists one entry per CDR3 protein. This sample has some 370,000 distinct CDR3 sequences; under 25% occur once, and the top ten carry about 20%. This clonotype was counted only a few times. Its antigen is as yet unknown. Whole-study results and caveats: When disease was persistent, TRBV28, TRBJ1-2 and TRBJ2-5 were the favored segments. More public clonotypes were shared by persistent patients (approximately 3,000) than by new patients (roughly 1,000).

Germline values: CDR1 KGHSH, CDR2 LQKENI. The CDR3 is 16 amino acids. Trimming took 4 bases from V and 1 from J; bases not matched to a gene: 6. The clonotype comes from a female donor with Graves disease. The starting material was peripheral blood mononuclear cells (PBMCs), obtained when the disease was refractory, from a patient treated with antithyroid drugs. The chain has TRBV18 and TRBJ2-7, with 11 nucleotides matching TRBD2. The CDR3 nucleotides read TGTGCCAGCTCACGACTGACTAGCGGGACGTCCTACGAGCAGTACTTC. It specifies CASSRLTSGTSYEQYF.